This T cell receptor (beta chain) was observed in a study of spatial heterogeneity in lung cancer. This clonotype has ten or more counts. The CDR3 sequence is 14 residues long. Germline CDR1 is LGHNA and CDR2 is YSLEER. V lost 0 bases, J lost 4 bases, and 3 bases stayed unmatched. The time point denotes: blood at routine non-recurrence follow-up after resection. TCRdb recomputed calls from the 5' RACE reads with MiXCR, one row per CDR3 protein. The data contain 27,000 or so distinct CDR3 sequences, about 5.3% of them singletons. The source was PBMCs, collected at follow-up. The clonotype comes from a female donor with early-stage non-small cell lung cancer. The V gene is TRBV4-3, the J gene TRBJ2-7; 7 bases match TRBD1. CDR3 nucleotide sequence: TGCGCCAGCAGCCAAGATTCAGGGGGATACGAGCAGTACTTC. Protein sequence: CASSQDSGGYEQYF.